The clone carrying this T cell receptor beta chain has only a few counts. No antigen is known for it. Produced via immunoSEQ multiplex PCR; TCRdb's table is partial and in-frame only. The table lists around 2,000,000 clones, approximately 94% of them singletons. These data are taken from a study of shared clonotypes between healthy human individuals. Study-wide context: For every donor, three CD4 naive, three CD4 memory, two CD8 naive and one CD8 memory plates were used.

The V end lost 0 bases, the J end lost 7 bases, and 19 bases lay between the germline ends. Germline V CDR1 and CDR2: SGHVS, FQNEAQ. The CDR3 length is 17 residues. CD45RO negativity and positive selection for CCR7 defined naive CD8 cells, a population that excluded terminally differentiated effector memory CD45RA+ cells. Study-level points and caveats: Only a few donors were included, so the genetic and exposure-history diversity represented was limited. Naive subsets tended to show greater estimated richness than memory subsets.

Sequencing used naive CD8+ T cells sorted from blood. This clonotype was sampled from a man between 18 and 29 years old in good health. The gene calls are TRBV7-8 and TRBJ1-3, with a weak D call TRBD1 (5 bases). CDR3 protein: CASSLAQGPMIRNTIYF. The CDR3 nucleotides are TGTGCCAGCAGCTTAGCCCAGGGACCGATGATACGGAACACCATATATTTT.